The TCR beta chain described here comes from a study of shared clonotypes between healthy human individuals. Germline V gives CDR1 LGHNA, CDR2 YSLEER. This CDR3 has 15 residues. Trimming shortened V by 4 bases and J by 1 base, and 13 bases separated the two germline ends. The assay was immunoSEQ multiplex PCR, and TCRdb's table has in-frame clones only and misses some. Of about 1.9 million clones in the sample, just under 95% were seen once. Terminally differentiated effector memory CD45RA+ cells were left out of the naive CD8 fraction, which was CD45RO-negative and positively selected for CCR7. Sequenced material: naive CD8+ T cells from PBMCs. The gene calls are TRBV4-3 and TRBJ2-5; D perhaps matches TRBD2 (6 bases). The sequence was obtained from a man in his late teens or twenties in good health. Some clones in this sample may be carry-over from other donors' samples. The chain's CDR3 is CASSRGSGTQETQYF. The DNA for the CDR3 is TGCGCCAGCAGCCGGGGTAGCGGAACCCAAGAGACCCAGTACTTC.